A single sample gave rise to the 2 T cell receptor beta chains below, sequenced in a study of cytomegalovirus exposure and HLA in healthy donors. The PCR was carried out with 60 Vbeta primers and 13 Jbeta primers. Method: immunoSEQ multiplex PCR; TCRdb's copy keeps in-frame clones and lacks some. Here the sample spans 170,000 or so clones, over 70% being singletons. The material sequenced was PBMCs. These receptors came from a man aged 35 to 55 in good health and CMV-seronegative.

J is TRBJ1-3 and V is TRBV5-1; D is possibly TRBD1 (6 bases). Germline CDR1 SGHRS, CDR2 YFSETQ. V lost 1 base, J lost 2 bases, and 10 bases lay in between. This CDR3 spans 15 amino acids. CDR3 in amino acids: CASSLTGNPGNTIYF. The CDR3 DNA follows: TGCGCCAGCAGCTTGACAGGGAATCCTGGAAACACCATATATTTT.

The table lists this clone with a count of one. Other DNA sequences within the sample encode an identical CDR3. The CDR3 loop is CAISRDSYEQYF. The CDR3 DNA reads TGTGCCATCAGTAGGGACAGCTACGAGCAGTACTTC. The chain uses TRBV10-3 and TRBJ2-7; 7 bases map to TRBD1. This CDR3 region has 12 residues. The V and J ends lost 5 bases and 3 bases, in that order; junction bases with no gene match: 1. CDR1 and CDR2 from the germline V gene are ENHRY and SYGVKD.